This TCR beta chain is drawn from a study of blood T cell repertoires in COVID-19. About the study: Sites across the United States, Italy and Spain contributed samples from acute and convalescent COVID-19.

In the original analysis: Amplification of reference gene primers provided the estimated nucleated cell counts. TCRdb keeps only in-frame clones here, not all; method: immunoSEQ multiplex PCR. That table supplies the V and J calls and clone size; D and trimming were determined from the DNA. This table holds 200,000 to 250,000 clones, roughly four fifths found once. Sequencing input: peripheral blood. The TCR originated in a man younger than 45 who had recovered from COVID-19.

Here the CDR3 reads CASSENGGQSTIYF. The CDR3 coding sequence is TGTGCCAGCAGTGAAAACGGGGGTCAGAGCACCATATATTTT. The genes are TRBV6-1 and TRBJ1-3; tentatively, D is TRBD1 (5 bases). From germline, CDR1 is MNHNS and CDR2 SASEGT. The CDR3 has 14 amino acids. V lost 2 bases and J lost 9, with 14 bases in between.